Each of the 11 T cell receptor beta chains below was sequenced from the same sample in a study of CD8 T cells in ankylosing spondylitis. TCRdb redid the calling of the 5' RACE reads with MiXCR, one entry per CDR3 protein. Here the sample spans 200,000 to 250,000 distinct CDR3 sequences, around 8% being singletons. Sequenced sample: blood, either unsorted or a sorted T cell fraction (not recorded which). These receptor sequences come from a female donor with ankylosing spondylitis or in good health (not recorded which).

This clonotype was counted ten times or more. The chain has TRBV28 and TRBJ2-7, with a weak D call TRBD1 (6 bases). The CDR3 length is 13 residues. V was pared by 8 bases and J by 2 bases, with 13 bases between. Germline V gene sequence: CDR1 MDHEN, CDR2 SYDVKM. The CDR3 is CASLDSSTYEQYF. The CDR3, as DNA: TGTGCCAGCCTGGACAGTTCGACCTACGAGCAGTACTTC.

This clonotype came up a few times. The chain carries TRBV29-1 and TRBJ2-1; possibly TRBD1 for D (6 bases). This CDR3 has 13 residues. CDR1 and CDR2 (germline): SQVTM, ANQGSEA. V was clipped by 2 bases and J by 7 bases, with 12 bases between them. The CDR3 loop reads CSVENRGSNEQFF. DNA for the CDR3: TGCAGCGTTGAAAATAGGGGGAGTAATGAGCAGTTCTTC.

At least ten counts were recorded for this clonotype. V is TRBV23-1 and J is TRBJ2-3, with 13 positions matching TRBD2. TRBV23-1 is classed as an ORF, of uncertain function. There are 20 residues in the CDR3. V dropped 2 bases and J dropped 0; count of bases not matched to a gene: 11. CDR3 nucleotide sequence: TGCGCCAGCAGTCAAACCTCCGGGACTAGCGGGACGACTAGCACAGATACGCAGTATTTT. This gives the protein CASSQTSGTSGTTSTDTQYF.

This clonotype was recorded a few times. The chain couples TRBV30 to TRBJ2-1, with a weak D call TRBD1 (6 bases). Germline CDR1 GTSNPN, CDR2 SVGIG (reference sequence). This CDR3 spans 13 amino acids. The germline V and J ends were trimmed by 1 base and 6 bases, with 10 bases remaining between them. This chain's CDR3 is CAWSATGFNEQFF. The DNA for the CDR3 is TGTGCCTGGAGTGCCACAGGGTTCAATGAGCAGTTCTTC. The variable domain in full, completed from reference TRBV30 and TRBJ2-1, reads SQTIHQWPATLVQPVGSPLSLECTVEGTSNPNLYWYRQAAGRGLQLLFYSVGIGQISSEVPQNLSASRPQDRQFILSSKKLLLSDSGFYLCAWSATGFNEQFFGPGTRLTVL.

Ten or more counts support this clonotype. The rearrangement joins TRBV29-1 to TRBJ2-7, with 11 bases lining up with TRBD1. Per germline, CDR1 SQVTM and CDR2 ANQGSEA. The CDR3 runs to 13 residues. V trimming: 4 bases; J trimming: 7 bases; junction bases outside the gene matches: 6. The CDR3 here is CSVVRTGGGEQYF. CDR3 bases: TGCAGCGTTGTGAGGACAGGGGGCGGGGAGCAGTACTTC.

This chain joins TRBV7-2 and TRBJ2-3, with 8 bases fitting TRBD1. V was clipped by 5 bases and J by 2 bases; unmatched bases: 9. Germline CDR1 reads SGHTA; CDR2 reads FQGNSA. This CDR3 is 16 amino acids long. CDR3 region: CASSPPGQDTTDTQYF. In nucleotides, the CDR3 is TGTGCCAGCAGCCCCCCGGGACAGGACACCACAGATACGCAGTATTTT.

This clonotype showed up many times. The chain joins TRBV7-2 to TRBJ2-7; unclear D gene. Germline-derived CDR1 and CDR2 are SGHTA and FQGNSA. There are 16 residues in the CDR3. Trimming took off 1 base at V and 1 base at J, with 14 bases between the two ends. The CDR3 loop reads CASSLGPRPNSYEQYF. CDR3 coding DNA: TGTGCCAGCAGCTTAGGACCCAGGCCGAATTCCTACGAGCAGTACTTC.

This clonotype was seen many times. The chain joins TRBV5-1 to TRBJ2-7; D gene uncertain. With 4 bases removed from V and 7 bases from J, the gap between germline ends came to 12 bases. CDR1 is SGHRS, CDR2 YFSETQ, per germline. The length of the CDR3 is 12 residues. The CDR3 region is CASSIEVGEQYF. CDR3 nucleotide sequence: TGCGCCAGCAGCATAGAGGTGGGGGAGCAGTACTTC.

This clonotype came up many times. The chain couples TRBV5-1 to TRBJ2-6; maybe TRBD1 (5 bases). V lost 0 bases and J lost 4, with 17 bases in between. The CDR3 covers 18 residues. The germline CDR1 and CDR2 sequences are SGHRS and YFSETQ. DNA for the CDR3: TGCGCCAGCAGCTTGGTGAGTCAGGGCCTGGTCGGGGCCAACGTCCTGACTTTC. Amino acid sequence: CASSLVSQGLVGANVLTF.

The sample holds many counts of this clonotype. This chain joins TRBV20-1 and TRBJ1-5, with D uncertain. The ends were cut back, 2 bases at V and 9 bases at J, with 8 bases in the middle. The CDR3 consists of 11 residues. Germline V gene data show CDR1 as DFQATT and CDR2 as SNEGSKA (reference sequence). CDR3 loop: CSARSDGPQHF. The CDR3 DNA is TGCAGTGCTAGATCCGATGGGCCCCAGCATTTT.

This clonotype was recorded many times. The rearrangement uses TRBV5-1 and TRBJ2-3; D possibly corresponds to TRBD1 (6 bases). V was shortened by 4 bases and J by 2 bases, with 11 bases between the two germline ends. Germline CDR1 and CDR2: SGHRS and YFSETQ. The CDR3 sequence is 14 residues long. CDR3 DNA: TGCGCCAGCAGCGGGGGCCATGACACAGATACGCAGTATTTT. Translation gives CASSGGHDTDTQYF. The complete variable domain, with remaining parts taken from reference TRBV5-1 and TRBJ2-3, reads KAGVTQTPRYLIKTRGQQVTLSCSPISGHRSVSWYQQTPGQGLQFLFEYFSETQRNKGNFPGRFSGRQFSNSRSEMNVSTLELGDSALYLCASSGGHDTDTQYFGPGTRLTVL.